A single sample gave rise to the 17 T cell receptor beta chains below, sequenced in a study of CD8 T cells in Susac syndrome. An amount of RNA that ranged from roughly 0.45 to 1 ug was reverse transcribed with random hexamers. TCRdb re-analysed the immunoSEQ multiplex PCR reads in MiXCR, keeping a single row per CDR3 protein. Among over 95,000 distinct CDR3 sequences listed, 92% were seen once. Specimen: CD4+ T cells from PBMCs. The receptors derive from a human donor in good health.

The V and J genes are TRBV4-1 and TRBJ2-7; either TRBD1 or TRBD2 may supply D (5 bases each). Trimming pared 4 bases from V and 0 bases from J, leaving 13 bases between. Germline CDR1 MGHRA, CDR2 YSYEKL. The CDR3 runs 15 residues. CDR3: CASSPGALFSYEQYF. CDR3 bases: TGCGCCAGCAGCCCCGGGGCTCTGTTCTCCTACGAGCAGTACTTC.

The chain recombines TRBV4-3 with TRBJ1-2; tentatively, D is TRBD1 (5 bases). V lost 0 bases, J lost 4 bases, and 12 bases lay in between. CDR1 is LGHNA and CDR2 is YSLEER in the germline V gene. The CDR3 length is 15 residues. The chain's CDR3 is CASSQEGEGPYGYTF. CDR3 in DNA: TGCGCCAGCAGCCAAGAAGGGGAGGGGCCCTATGGCTACACCTTC.

V and J are TRBV6-4 and TRBJ1-1; D perhaps matches TRBD1 (5 bases). The V end was cut by 3 bases, the J end by 1 base, with 9 bases between. In germline, CDR1 is MRHNA, CDR2 SNTAGT. The CDR3 length is 14 residues. In nucleotides, the CDR3 is TGTGCCAGCAGTGAAGAGGGGTGGAACACTGAAGCTTTCTTT. Translated: CASSEEGWNTEAFF.

The chain combines TRBV10-3 with TRBJ1-5; D possibly corresponds to TRBD1 (6 bases). Germline CDR1 is ENHRY and CDR2 is SYGVKD. With 11 bases removed from V and 5 bases from J, the gap between germline ends came to 19 bases. This CDR3 is built from 14 residues. The CDR3 DNA is TGTGCCGCGACCCCCAACAGGGCGGATCAGCCCCAGCATTTT. This codes for CAATPNRADQPQHF.

This chain connects TRBV7-8 to TRBJ2-5; 11 bases agree with TRBD1. Trimming cost V 7 bases and J 6 bases; bases outside gene matches: 13. This CDR3 has 16 residues. The germline CDR1 and CDR2 sequences are SGHVS and FQNEAQ. The CDR3 nucleotides are TGTGCCAGCACCATACCAGCCGGGACAGGGGGAAAGACCCAGTACTTC. Translated: CASTIPAGTGGKTQYF. Complete variable domain (other parts from reference TRBV7-8 and TRBJ2-5): GAGVSQSPRYKVAKRGQDVALRCDPISGHVSLFWYQQALGQGPEFLTYFQNEAQLDKSGLPSDRFFAERPEGSVSTLKIQRTQQEDSAVYLCASTIPAGTGGKTQYFGPGTRLLVL.

The chain combines TRBV7-9 with TRBJ2-1; tentatively, D is TRBD2 (6 bases). Germline V CDR1 and CDR2: SEHNR, FQNEAQ (reference sequence). Trimming removed 10 bases at V and 4 bases at J, with 11 bases between. The CDR3 has 12 amino acids. The CDR3 DNA follows: TGTGCCACCTTAGCGGATTACAATGAGCAGTTCTTC. Its translation is CATLADYNEQFF.

The chain joins TRBV19 to TRBJ1-5; D is uncertain. CDR1 is LNHDA, CDR2 SQIVND, per germline (reference sequence). The length of the CDR3 is 15 residues. Trimming took 8 bases from V and 3 from J, leaving 17 bases between them. This CDR3 is CASRFHGQYNQPQHF. DNA of the CDR3: TGTGCCAGTCGGTTTCACGGTCAGTACAATCAGCCCCAGCATTTT.

The V and J genes are TRBV7-9 and TRBJ1-2; TRBD1 is a possible D gene (5 bases). V was cut by 7 bases and J by 8 bases, with 11 bases left in between. The CDR3 has 11 amino acids. CDR1 is SEHNR, CDR2 FQNEAQ, per germline (reference sequence). The CDR3 sequence is CASTGGEGYTF. CDR3 DNA sequence: TGTGCCAGCACCGGAGGGGAGGGCTACACCTTC.

The chain joins TRBV4-3 to TRBJ2-7; D not resolved. The CDR3 is 15 residues long. The germline CDR1 and CDR2 sequences are LGHNA and YSLEER. Trimming took off 0 bases at V and 4 bases at J, with 13 bases between the two ends. As DNA, the CDR3 is TGCGCCAGCAGCCAAGATGGGTTGGGTATATACGAGCAGTACTTC. It is translated as CASSQDGLGIYEQYF.

This clonotype was seen only once. V is TRBV9 and J is TRBJ2-7; no definite D call. The germline V and J ends were trimmed by 4 bases and 7 bases, with 18 bases remaining between them. Germline lookup yields CDR1 SGDLS and CDR2 YYNGEE. CDR3 length: 14 residues. CDR3 nucleotides: TGTGCCAGCAGCCAAAACGACGGTCCTGGGGAGCAGTACTTC. Its protein product is CASSQNDGPGEQYF.

The V call is TRBV28, the J call TRBJ1-4; no clear D gene. Trimming left V 3 bases short and J 0 bases short, with 14 bases between. The length of the CDR3 is 17 residues. Germline CDR1 is MDHEN and CDR2 is SYDVKM. The CDR3 DNA follows: TGTGCCAGCAGTTTCCCCCCACAGACGTCAACTAATGAAAAACTGTTTTTT. Protein product: CASSFPPQTSTNEKLFF.

V gene TRBV7-8 combines with J gene TRBJ2-5; TRBD1 matches at 7 bases. Germline CDR1 reads SGHVS; CDR2 reads FQNEAQ. The J segment lost 2 bases and the V segment lost 5 bases, leaving 8 bases of the junction unmatched. The CDR3 is 15 residues long. The CDR3 protein is CASSPRDRRQETQYF. The CDR3 DNA reads as TGTGCCAGCAGCCCAAGGGACAGAAGGCAAGAGACCCAGTACTTC.

V gene TRBV20-1 combines with J gene TRBJ1-5; 7 bases fit TRBD1. Per the germline V gene, CDR1 is DFQATT and CDR2 is SNEGSKA (reference sequence). Germline trimming cut 0 bases from V and 1 base from J; bases unmatched to any gene: 6. CDR3 length equals 16 residues. For the CDR3, the DNA is TGCAGTGCTAGAGATGGAGGGGGCTGGAGCAATCAGCCCCAGCATTTT. It encodes CSARDGGGWSNQPQHF.

The rearrangement uses TRBV2 and TRBJ1-5; D is unclear. Germline loops: CDR1 SNHLY, CDR2 FYNNEI. This CDR3 is built from 9 residues. The ends were cut back, 8 bases at V and 8 bases at J, with 4 bases in the middle. The CDR3 is CASGEPQHF. The CDR3 nucleotides read TGTGCCAGCGGCGAGCCCCAGCATTTT.

This rearrangement joins TRBV6-4 to TRBJ2-2; TRBD1 matches 9 bases. The J segment lost 4 bases and the V segment lost 0 bases, leaving 9 bases of the junction unmatched. The CDR3 contains 18 residues. Germline values: CDR1 MRHNA, CDR2 SNTAGT. The CDR3 spells CASSDSINWTGATGELFF. The DNA for the CDR3 is TGTGCCAGCAGTGACTCGATAAATTGGACAGGGGCCACCGGGGAGCTGTTTTTT.

Only one count was recorded for this clonotype. J is TRBJ2-5 and V is TRBV18, with a weak D call TRBD1 (5 bases). This CDR3 spans 16 amino acids. Germline CDR1 is KGHSH and CDR2 is LQKENI. Deletions cut 6 bases from V and 4 bases from J, with 21 bases between. CDR3 sequence: CASSNGAPRTSETQYF. CDR3 coding DNA: TGTGCCAGCTCGAATGGGGCGCCTAGGACGTCAGAGACCCAGTACTTC.

This clonotype came up once. The V gene is TRBV7-2, the J gene TRBJ1-2; D is perhaps TRBD1 (6 bases). CDR3 length equals 14 residues. From germline, CDR1 is SGHTA and CDR2 FQGNSA. The V end was cut by 3 bases, the J end by 4 bases, with 12 bases between. CDR3 in amino acids: CASSFRQAPYGYTF. In DNA form, the CDR3 reads TGTGCCAGCAGCTTCAGACAGGCTCCCTATGGCTACACCTTC.